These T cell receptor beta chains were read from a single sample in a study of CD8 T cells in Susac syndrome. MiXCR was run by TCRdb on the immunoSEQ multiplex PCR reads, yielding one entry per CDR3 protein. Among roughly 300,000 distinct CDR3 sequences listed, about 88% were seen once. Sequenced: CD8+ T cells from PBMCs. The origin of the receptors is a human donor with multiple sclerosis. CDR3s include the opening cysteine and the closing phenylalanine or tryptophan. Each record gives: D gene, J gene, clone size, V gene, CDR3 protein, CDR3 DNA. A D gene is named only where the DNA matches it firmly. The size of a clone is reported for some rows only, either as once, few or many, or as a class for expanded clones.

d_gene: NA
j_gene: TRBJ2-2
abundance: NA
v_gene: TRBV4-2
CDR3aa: CASSPESVTHNTGELFF
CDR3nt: TGTGCCAGCAGCCCAGAAAGCGTGACGCATAACACCGGGGAGCTGTTTTTT

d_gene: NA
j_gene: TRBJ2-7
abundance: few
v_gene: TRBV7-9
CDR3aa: CASSLGAGSFYEQYF
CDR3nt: TGTGCCAGCAGTCTAGGGGCGGGATCCTTTTACGAGCAGTACTTC

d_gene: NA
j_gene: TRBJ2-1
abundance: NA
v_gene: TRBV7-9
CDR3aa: CASSLRSGSYNEQFF
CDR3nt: TGTGCCAGCAGCTTAAGAAGCGGGTCTTACAATGAGCAGTTCTTC

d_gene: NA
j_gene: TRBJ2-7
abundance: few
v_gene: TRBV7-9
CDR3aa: CASSLGQGLTYEQYF
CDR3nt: TGTGCCAGCAGCTTAGGGCAGGGTCTGACCTACGAGCAGTACTTC

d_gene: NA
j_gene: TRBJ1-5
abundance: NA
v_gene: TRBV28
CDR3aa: CASSLSRDDGNQPQHF
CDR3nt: TGTGCCAGCAGCCTCTCCCGGGACGATGGCAATCAGCCCCAGCATTTT

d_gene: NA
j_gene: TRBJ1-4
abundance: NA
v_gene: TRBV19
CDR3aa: CASSTGYGEKLFF
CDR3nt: TGTGCCAGTAGTACCGGCTACGGTGAAAAACTGTTTTTT

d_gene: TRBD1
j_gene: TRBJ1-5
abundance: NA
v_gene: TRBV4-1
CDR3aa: CASSQVTGVVQPQHF
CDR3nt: TGCGCCAGCAGCCAGGTCACAGGGGTGGTTCAGCCCCAGCATTTT

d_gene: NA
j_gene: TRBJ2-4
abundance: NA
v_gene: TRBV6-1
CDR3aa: CASSPRQGLAKNIQYF
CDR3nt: TGTGCCAGCAGTCCGCGACAGGGACTAGCCAAAAACATTCAGTACTTC

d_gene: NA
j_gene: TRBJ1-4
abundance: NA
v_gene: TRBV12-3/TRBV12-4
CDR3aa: CASSLSGRFLEKLFF
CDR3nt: TGTGCCAGCAGCCTAAGCGGGAGATTTCTGGAAAAACTGTTTTTT

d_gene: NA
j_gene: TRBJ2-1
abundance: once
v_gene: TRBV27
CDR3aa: CASSLQADNEQFF
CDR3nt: TGTGCCAGCAGTTTACAGGCCGACAATGAGCAGTTCTTC

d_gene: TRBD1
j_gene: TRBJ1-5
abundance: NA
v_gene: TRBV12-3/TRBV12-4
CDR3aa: CASSFAGGAGRQPQHF
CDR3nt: TGTGCCAGCAGTTTCGCAGGGGGCGCAGGTCGTCAGCCCCAGCATTTT

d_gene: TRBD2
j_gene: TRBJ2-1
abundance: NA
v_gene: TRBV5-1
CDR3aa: CASSLETSGSYNEQFF
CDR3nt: TGCGCCAGCAGCTTGGAAACTAGCGGGAGCTACAATGAGCAGTTCTTC

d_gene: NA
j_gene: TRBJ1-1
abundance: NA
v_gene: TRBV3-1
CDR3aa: CASSSAGNTEAFF
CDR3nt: TGTGCCAGCAGCTCAGCCGGGAACACTGAAGCTTTCTTT

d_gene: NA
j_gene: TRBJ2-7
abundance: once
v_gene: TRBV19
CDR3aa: CASSIPTSYEQYF
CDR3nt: TGTGCCAGTAGTATCCCGACATCCTACGAGCAGTACTTC

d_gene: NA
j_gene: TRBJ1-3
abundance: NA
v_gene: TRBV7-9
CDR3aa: CASSPRQRHSGNTIYF
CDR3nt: TGTGCCAGCAGCCCCCGACAGCGACACTCTGGAAACACCATATATTTT

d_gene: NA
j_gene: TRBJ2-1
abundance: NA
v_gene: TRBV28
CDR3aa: CASSSGLEQFF
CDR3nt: TGTGCCAGCAGTTCGGGGCTAGAGCAGTTCTTC

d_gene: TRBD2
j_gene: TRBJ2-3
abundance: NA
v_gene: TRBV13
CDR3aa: CASSSGGASSTDTQYF
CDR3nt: TGTGCCAGCAGCTCGGGAGGAGCATCCAGCACAGATACGCAGTATTTT

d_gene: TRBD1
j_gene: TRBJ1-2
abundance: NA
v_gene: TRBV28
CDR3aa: CASSLQGAVYGYTF
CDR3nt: TGTGCCAGCAGTTTACAGGGGGCGGTCTATGGCTACACCTTC

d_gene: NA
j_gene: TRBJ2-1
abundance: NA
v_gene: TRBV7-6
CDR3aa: CASSQGGGSMSYNEQFF
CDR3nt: TGTGCCAGCAGCCAAGGAGGGGGCAGTATGTCCTACAATGAGCAGTTCTTC

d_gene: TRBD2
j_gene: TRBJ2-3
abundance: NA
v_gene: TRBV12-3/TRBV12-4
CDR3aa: CASSSRTSGRIDTQYF
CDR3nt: TGTGCCAGCAGTTCGAGGACTAGCGGGAGAATAGATACGCAGTATTTT

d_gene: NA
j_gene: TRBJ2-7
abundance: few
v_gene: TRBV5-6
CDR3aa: CASSAGTTSYEQYF
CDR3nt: TGTGCCAGCAGCGCCGGGACCACAAGCTACGAGCAGTACTTC

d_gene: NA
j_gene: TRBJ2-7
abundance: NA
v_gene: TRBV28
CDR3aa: CASRPPDSTSYEQYF
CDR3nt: TGTGCCAGCAGACCTCCGGACAGTACCTCCTACGAGCAGTACTTC